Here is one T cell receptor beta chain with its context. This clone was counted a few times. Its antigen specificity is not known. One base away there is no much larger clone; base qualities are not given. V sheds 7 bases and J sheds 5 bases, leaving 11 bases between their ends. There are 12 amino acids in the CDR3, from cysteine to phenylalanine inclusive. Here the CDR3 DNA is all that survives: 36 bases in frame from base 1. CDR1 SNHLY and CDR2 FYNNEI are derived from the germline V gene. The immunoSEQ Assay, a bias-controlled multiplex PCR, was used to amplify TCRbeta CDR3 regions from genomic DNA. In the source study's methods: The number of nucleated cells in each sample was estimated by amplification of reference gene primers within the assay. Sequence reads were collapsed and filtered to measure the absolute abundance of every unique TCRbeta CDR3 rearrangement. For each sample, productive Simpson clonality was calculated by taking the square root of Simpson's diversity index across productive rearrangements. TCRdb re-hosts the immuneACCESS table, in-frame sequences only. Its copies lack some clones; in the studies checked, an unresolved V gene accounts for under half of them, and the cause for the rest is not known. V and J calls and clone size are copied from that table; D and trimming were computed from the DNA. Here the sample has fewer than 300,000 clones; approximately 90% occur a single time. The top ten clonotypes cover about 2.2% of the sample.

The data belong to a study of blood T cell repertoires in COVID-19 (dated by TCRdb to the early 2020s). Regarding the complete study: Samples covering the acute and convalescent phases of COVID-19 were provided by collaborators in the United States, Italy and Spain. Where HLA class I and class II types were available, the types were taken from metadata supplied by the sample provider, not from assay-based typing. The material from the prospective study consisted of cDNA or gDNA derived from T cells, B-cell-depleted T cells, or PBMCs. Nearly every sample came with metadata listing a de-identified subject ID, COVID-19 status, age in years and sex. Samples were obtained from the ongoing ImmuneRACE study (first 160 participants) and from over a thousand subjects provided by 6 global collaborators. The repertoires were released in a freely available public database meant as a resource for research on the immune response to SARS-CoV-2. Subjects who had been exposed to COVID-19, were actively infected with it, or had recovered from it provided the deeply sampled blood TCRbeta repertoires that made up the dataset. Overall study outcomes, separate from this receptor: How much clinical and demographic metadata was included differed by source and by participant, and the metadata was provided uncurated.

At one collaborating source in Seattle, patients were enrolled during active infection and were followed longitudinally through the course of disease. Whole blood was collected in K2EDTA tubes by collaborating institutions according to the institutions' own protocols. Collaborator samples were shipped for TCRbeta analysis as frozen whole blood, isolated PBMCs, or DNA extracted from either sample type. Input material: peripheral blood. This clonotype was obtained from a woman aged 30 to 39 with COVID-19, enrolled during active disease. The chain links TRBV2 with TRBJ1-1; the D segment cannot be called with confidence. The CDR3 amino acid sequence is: CASTTTNTEAFF. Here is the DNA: TGTGCCAGCACTACCACCAATACTGAAGCTTTCTTT. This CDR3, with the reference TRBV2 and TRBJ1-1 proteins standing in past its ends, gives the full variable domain EPEVTQTPSHQVTQMGQEVILRCVPISNHLYFYWYRQILGQKVEFLVSFYNNEISEKSEIFDDQFSVERPDGSNFTLKIRSTKLEDSAMYFCASTTTNTEAFFGQGTRLTVV.